This paragraph covers one T cell receptor (beta chain) sequence. Its recognized antigen is unknown. No base quality values were provided; no much bigger clone lies one nucleotide off. The roughly 39 donors, aged 6 to 90 years, were systemically healthy Caucasian individuals from Russia. Each donor gave 9.5 to 10 milliliters of peripheral blood, drawn into EDTA-treated Vacutainer tubes. Ficoll-Paque density-gradient centrifugation was used to isolate PBMCs, with at least 7 million per sample. Total RNA was extracted from PBMCs with Trizol reagent, with at least 5.5 micrograms obtained per sample. The percentages of naive CD45RAhigh/CD27high T cells were determined by flow cytometry on a PBMC aliquot from every donor. Receptor amplification or capture employed 5' RACE. TCRdb records Illumina HiSeq 2500 as the sequencer. A second 7 to 11 cycle PCR used a sample-barcoded 5' primer and a J-beta primer mix. A unique molecular identifier was introduced onto each TCR beta cDNA molecule by a template-switch 5' adaptor carrying 12 random nucleotides. Each sample yielded at least 3 million CDR3-containing paired-end reads. First-strand cDNA synthesis was performed from all RNA using the Mint cDNA synthesis kit, with priming by a TRBC-specific oligonucleotide. All cDNA was treated with uracil-DNA glycosylase and then went through a first 18-cycle PCR with the universal primers M1SS and BC2_uni_R. The original pipeline was this. Normalization of each sample was performed by random selection of 1 million high-quality reads, each carrying a distinct molecular identifier. Reads with shared molecular identifiers were discarded instead of being binned into consensus sequences. MiTCR, run with a Q25 quality threshold and the strictest error-elimination algorithm, handled CDR3 identification, clonotype clustering and error correction. A nonparametric unseen species model using Euler transformation provided a lower-bound estimate of total TCR beta diversity. The public reads were reanalyzed by TCRdb: fastp trimming at Q25, MiXCR alignment, in-frame beta chains only. Rows are unified per CDR3 protein, each entry keeping the most common DNA and genes. The authors' filters were not applied to this entry. For this sample the table gives about 640,000 distinct CDR3 sequences, of which about 30% were detected only once. Together, the top ten hold 15% to 18% of the sample.

The record originates from a study of blood T cells in healthy people across ages (dated by TCRdb to the mid-2010s). At the level of the whole study: In model experiments, roughly one uniquely barcoded TCR beta cDNA molecule per two T cells was captured by template switching. Age-related changes in TCR beta repertoire diversity were measured in the study by deep sequencing normalized with unique cDNA molecular identifiers. To avoid experimental bias, donors of different ages were randomly spread across the sequencing lanes. Two additional independent replicas of 1 million unique cDNA reads from the same blood draw were analyzed for two donors (one aged 18 to 30 and one aged 80 or older). Four age groups were formed from the donors: young (average approximately 15 years), middle-aged (just under 40), aged (approximately 60) and long-lived (more than 75). The study at large found these results: Because donor CMV infection status was unknown, age-related changes in expanded clonotypes were potentially confounded. Compared with the aged group, more naive CD4+ T cells, fewer expanded clones and increased TCR diversity were shown by the long-lived group, suggesting age selection. Because profiling used bulk unsorted PBMCs, naive and antigen-experienced compartments could not be compared conclusively. Estimates of total diversity from one million sequenced T cells were regarded as lower bounds and underestimates. Observed TCR beta diversity per million T cells fell roughly linearly with age, and a significant reduction was already apparent by age around 39. There was a strong correlation between observed TCR beta diversity and the percentage of naive T cells measured by flow cytometry.

Taken from the germline V gene, the CDR1 and CDR2 loops are MNHNS and SASEGT. Including cysteine and phenylalanine, the CDR3 has 18 amino acids. The sequence is cut down to CDR3 DNA, 54 bases in frame from base 1. V and J lose 4 bases and 1 base, and a span of 22 bases separates them. This sequence uses TRBV6-1 and TRBJ1-1; TRBD1 is possibly the D segment (5 matching bases). The source is a woman over 75 in good health. What was sequenced was blood. The CDR3 reads as follows: CASSGTGRSDQRNTEAFF. The nucleotides read TGTGCCAGCAGTGGCACAGGAAGGAGCGATCAAAGGAACACTGAAGCTTTCTTT.